This TCR beta chain came from a study of CD8 T cells in ankylosing spondylitis. Study-wide points: The study looked at matched synovial fluid samples from ankylosing spondylitis patients. Disease-linked clones were reported to be significantly enriched there.

This clonotype was counted at least ten times. Its target is unknown. The V gene's germline CDR1 is SQVTM and CDR2 ANQGSEA. V shed 4 bases and J shed 5 bases, with 24 bases lying between them. The CDR3 spans 17 residues. TCRdb redid the calling of the 5' RACE reads with MiXCR, one entry per CDR3 protein. The sample lists about 39,000 distinct CDR3 sequences, 10% occurring once. The sequence was obtained from a male donor with ankylosing spondylitis or in good health (not recorded which). The sequenced material came from blood, either unsorted or a sorted T cell fraction (not recorded which). This rearrangement joins TRBV29-1 to TRBJ2-1; tentatively, D is TRBD1 or TRBD2 (5 bases each). This CDR3 reads CSVVFDHPGTANNEQFF. CDR3 coding DNA: TGCAGCGTTGTATTCGACCACCCCGGGACGGCGAACAATGAGCAGTTCTTC.